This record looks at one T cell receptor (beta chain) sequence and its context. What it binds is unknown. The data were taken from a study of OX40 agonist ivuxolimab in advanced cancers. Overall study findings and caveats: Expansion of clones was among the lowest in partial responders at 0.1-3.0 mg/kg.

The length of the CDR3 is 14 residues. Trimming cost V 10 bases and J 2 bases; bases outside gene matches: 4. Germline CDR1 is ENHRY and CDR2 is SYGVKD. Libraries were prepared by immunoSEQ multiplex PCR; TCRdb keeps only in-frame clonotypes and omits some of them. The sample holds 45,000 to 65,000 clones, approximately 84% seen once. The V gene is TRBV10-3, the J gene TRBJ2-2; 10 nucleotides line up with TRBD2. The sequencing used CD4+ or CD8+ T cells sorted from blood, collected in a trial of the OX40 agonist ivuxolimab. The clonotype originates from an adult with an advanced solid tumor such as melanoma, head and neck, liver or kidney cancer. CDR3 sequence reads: CATRLAGNTGELFF. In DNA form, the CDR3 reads TGTGCCACGCGACTAGCGGGTAACACCGGGGAGCTGTTTTTT.